This T cell receptor beta chain was sequenced during a study of shared clonotypes between healthy human individuals. Whole-study findings and limits: Measured sharing among donors was expected to vary with sequencing depth.

With regard to this clone: Its specificity is not known.

The CDR3 consists of 12 residues. Germline CDR1 GTSNPN, CDR2 SVGIG (reference sequence). V was trimmed by 7 bases and J by 4 bases, leaving 12 bases between them. Only CD45RO-negative cells positively selected for CCR7 counted as naive CD8 cells, so terminally differentiated effector memory CD45RA+ cells were excluded. Some clones are missing from TCRdb's copy, which holds only in-frame ones; the method was immunoSEQ multiplex PCR. The table lists approximately 740,000 clones, around 93% of them singletons, with approximately 25% in the top ten. Sequencing input: naive CD8+ T cells sorted from blood. The sequence came from a young man in good health. The rearrangement links TRBV30 to TRBJ2-3; D may be TRBD2 (6 bases). As DNA, the CDR3 is TGTGCCTTACGCGGGGAGGCAGATACGCAGTATTTT. It specifies CALRGEADTQYF.